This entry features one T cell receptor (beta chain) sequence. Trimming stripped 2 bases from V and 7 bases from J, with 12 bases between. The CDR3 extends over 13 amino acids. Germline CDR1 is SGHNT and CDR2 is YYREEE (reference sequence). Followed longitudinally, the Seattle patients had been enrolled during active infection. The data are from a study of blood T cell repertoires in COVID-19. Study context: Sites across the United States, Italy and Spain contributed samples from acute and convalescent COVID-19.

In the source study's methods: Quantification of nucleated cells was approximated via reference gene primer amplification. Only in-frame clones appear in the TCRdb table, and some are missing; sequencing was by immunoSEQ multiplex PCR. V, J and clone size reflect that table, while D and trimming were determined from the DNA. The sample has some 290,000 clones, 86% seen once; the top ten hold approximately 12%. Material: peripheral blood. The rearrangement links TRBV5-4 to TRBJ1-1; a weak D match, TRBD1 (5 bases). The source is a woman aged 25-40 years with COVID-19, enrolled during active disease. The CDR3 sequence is CASSLRGYGEAFF. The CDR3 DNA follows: TGTGCCAGCAGCTTAAGGGGATATGGTGAAGCTTTCTTT. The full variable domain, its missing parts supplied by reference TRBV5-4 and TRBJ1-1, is ETGVTQSPTHLIKTRGQQVTLRCSSQSGHNTVSWYQQALGQGPQFIFQYYREEENGRGNFPPRFSGLQFPNYSSELNVNALELDDSALYLCASSLRGYGEAFFGQGTRLTVV.